Listed below are T cell receptor beta chains from one sample, sequenced in a study of blood T cell repertoires in COVID-19. TCRdb's table, derived via immunoSEQ multiplex PCR, lists solely in-frame clones and lacks some. The table records tens of thousands of clones, approximately 81% of them present only once. Material for sequencing was peripheral blood. The receptors come from a man aged 80 or over with active or convalescent COVID-19. The CDR3 runs from the conserved cysteine through the conserved F or W. The order of the fields is J gene, D gene, clone size, V gene, CDR3 protein, CDR3 DNA. The D gene is left open where the match is weak. Clone size is stated in some rows and not others, as once, few, many or a class when expanded.

J gene: TRBJ2-7; D gene: TRBD1; clone size: .; V gene: TRBV5-1; CDR3 protein: CASSLVDRVGEQYF; CDR3 DNA: TGCGCCAGCAGCTTGGTCGACAGGGTGGGCGAGCAGTACTTC
J gene: TRBJ2-1; D gene: .; clone size: .; V gene: TRBV7-3; CDR3 protein: CASSSRGRADNEQFF; CDR3 DNA: TGTGCCAGCAGCAGCCGTGGGAGAGCGGACAATGAGCAGTTCTTC
J gene: TRBJ1-2; D gene: TRBD1; clone size: .; V gene: TRBV3-1/TRBV3-2; CDR3 protein: CASSQDGKGAARYGYTF; CDR3 DNA: TGTGCCAGCAGCCAAGACGGAAAGGGGGCGGCTCGCTATGGCTACACCTTC
J gene: TRBJ2-7; D gene: TRBD1; clone size: few; V gene: TRBV19; CDR3 protein: CASSPWGQGAGEQYF; CDR3 DNA: TGTGCCAGTAGTCCGTGGGGACAGGGGGCAGGGGAGCAGTACTTC
J gene: TRBJ2-5; D gene: .; clone size: .; V gene: TRBV14; CDR3 protein: CASSQSGWGRETQYF; CDR3 DNA: TGTGCCAGCAGCCAATCGGGGTGGGGTCGGGAGACCCAGTACTTC
J gene: TRBJ2-7; D gene: .; clone size: .; V gene: TRBV7-2; CDR3 protein: CASSLADTYEQYF; CDR3 DNA: TGTGCCAGCAGCTTAGCGGACACCTACGAGCAGTACTTC
J gene: TRBJ2-7; D gene: .; clone size: .; V gene: TRBV20-1; CDR3 protein: CSASRTSNYEQYF; CDR3 DNA: TGCAGTGCTAGTCGGACTTCGAACTACGAGCAGTACTTC
J gene: TRBJ1-6; D gene: TRBD1; clone size: .; V gene: TRBV5-1; CDR3 protein: CASSTTGELGPLHF; CDR3 DNA: TGCGCCAGCAGCACTACAGGGGAATTGGGGCCCCTCCACTTT
J gene: TRBJ2-7; D gene: .; clone size: .; V gene: TRBV5-1; CDR3 protein: CASSPGGQSATYEQYF; CDR3 DNA: TGCGCCAGCAGTCCTGGAGGGCAGAGCGCAACCTACGAGCAGTACTTC
J gene: TRBJ2-2; D gene: .; clone size: .; V gene: TRBV2; CDR3 protein: CASTPGRSTGELFF; CDR3 DNA: TGTGCCAGCACCCCTGGGAGGTCCACCGGGGAGCTGTTTTTT
J gene: TRBJ2-4; D gene: TRBD1; clone size: .; V gene: TRBV5-5; CDR3 protein: CASNSQGAQNIQYF; CDR3 DNA: TGTGCCAGCAACTCTCAGGGGGCCCAAAACATTCAGTACTTC
J gene: TRBJ1-6; D gene: .; clone size: .; V gene: TRBV7-9; CDR3 protein: CASSQIRSSPLHF; CDR3 DNA: TGTGCCAGCAGCCAAATTAGAAGCTCACCCCTCCACTTT
J gene: TRBJ1-5; D gene: TRBD1; clone size: .; V gene: TRBV6-5; CDR3 protein: CASNQRGQGDQPQHF; CDR3 DNA: TGTGCCAGCAACCAGAGAGGACAGGGTGATCAGCCCCAGCATTTT
J gene: TRBJ2-7; D gene: .; clone size: .; V gene: TRBV18; CDR3 protein: CASSPLALAGVGEQYF; CDR3 DNA: TGTGCCAGCTCACCACTCGCACTAGCTGGTGTTGGAGAGCAGTACTTC
J gene: TRBJ2-6; D gene: .; clone size: .; V gene: TRBV28; CDR3 protein: CASSRAGSGANVLTF; CDR3 DNA: TGTGCCAGCAGTCGGGCGGGTTCTGGGGCCAACGTCCTGACTTTC
J gene: TRBJ2-1; D gene: .; clone size: .; V gene: TRBV27; CDR3 protein: CASSLVYRTAIYNEQFF; CDR3 DNA: TGTGCCAGCAGTTTAGTTTATAGGACAGCCATCTACAATGAGCAGTTCTTC
J gene: TRBJ1-2; D gene: .; clone size: .; V gene: TRBV6-6; CDR3 protein: CASSPSSANYGYTF; CDR3 DNA: TGTGCCAGCAGCCCTTCGAGCGCTAACTATGGCTACACCTTC
J gene: TRBJ1-3; D gene: .; clone size: .; V gene: TRBV5-1; CDR3 protein: CASSLDRDGNTIYF; CDR3 DNA: TGCGCCAGCAGCTTGGACAGGGATGGAAACACCATATATTTT
J gene: TRBJ2-5; D gene: .; clone size: .; V gene: TRBV19; CDR3 protein: CASSLRGAQETQYF; CDR3 DNA: TGTGCCAGTAGTCTCAGGGGGGCCCAAGAGACCCAGTACTTC
J gene: TRBJ1-4; D gene: TRBD1; clone size: .; V gene: TRBV5-4; CDR3 protein: CASSKRQGHGEKLFF; CDR3 DNA: TGTGCCAGCAGCAAAAGACAGGGTCACGGCGAAAAACTGTTTTTT
J gene: TRBJ2-1; D gene: TRBD2; clone size: .; V gene: TRBV5-1; CDR3 protein: CASSVGLAQTGIEQFF; CDR3 DNA: TGCGCCAGCAGCGTGGGACTAGCCCAGACCGGCATTGAGCAGTTCTTC
J gene: TRBJ2-7; D gene: .; clone size: .; V gene: TRBV7-2; CDR3 protein: CASSSGHQLYEQYF; CDR3 DNA: TGTGCCAGCAGCTCGGGACACCAACTTTACGAGCAGTACTTC